This TCR beta chain was identified in a study of blood T cell repertoires in COVID-19. Study at large: Researchers got acute and convalescent COVID-19 samples from the United States, Italy and Spain.

Per germline, CDR1 SGHAT and CDR2 FQNNGV. The CDR3 spans 16 residues. Trimming at V came to 5 bases and at J to 3 bases, leaving 9 bases not matched to a gene. Clones were sequenced by immunoSEQ multiplex PCR, and TCRdb holds only the in-frame ones, with some missing. Found here are approximately 250,000 clones, 70% to 90% of them singletons; the top ten hold approximately 2%. Material: PBMCs or T cells enriched from blood (not recorded which). This sequence was found in a woman aged 55-69 years in a cohort exposed to, infected with or recovered from COVID-19 (not recorded which). The V gene is TRBV11-2, the J gene TRBJ2-5, with 10 bases that match TRBD1. The CDR3 nucleotides read TGTGCCAGCAGCGTGGGGCAGGGGACAGGGGAAGAGACCCAGTACTTC. It encodes CASSVGQGTGEETQYF.